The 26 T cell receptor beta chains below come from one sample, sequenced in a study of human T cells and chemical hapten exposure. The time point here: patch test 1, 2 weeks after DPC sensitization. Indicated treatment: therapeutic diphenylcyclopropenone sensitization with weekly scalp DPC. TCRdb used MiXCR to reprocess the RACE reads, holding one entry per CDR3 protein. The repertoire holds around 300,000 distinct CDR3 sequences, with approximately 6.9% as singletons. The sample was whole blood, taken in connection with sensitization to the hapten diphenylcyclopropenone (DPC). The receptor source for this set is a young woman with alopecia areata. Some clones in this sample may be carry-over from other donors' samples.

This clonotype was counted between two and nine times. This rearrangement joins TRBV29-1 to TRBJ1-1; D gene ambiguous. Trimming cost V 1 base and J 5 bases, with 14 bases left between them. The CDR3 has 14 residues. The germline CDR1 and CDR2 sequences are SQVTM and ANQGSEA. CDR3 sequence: CSVEVGGLGTEAFF. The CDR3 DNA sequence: TGCAGCGTTGAAGTAGGAGGGTTGGGAACTGAAGCTTTCTTT.

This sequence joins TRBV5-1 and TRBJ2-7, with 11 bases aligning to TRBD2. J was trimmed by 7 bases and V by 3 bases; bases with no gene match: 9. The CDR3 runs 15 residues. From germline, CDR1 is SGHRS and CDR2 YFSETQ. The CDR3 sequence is CASSSASGGPGEQYF. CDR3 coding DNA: TGCGCCAGCAGCTCTGCTAGCGGGGGGCCGGGGGAGCAGTACTTC.

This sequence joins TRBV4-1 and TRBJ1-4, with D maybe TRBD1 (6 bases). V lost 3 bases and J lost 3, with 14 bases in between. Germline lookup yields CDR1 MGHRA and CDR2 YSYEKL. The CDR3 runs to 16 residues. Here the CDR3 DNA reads TGCGCCAGCAGCCAGACTAGGGGGGAAGCTAATGAAAAACTGTTTTTT. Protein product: CASSQTRGEANEKLFF.

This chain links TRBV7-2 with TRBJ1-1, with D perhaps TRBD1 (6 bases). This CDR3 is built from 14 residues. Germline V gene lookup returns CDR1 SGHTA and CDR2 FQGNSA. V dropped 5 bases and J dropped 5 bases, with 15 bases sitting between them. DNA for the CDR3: TGTGCCAGCAGCGAGGGGCACAGGGCGACTGAAGCTTTCTTT. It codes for CASSEGHRATEAFF.

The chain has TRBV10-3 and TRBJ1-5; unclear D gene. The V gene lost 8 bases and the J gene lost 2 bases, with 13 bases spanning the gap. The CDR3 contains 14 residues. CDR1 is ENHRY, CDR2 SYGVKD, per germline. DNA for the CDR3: TGTGCCATCGGGAAGGGCGAAGGCAATCAGCCCCAGCATTTT. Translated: CAIGKGEGNQPQHF.

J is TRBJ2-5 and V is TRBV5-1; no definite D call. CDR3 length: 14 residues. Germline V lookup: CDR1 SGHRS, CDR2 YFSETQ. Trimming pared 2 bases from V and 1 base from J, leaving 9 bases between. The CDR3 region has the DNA TGCGCCAGCAGCTTCTCGGTCCCCCAAGAGACCCAGTACTTC. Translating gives CASSFSVPQETQYF.

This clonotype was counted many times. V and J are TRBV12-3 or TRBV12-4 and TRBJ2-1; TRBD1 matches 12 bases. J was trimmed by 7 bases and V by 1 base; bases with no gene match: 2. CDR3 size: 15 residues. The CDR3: CASSLGGQGANEQFF. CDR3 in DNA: TGTGCCAGCAGTTTAGGGGGACAGGGGGCAAATGAGCAGTTCTTC.

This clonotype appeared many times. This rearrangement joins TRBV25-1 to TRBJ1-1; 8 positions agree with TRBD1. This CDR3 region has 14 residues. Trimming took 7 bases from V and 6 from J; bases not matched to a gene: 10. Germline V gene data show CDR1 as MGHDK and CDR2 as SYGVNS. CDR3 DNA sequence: TGTGCCAGCATGGACAGGGTAGGAGGGTCTGAAGCTTTCTTT. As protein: CASMDRVGGSEAFF.

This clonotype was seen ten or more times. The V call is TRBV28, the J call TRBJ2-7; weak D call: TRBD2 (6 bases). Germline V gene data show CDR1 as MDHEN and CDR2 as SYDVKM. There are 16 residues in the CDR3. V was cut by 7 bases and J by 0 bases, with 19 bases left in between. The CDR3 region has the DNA TGTGCCAGCACTCCTCCCTTTAGCGGAAGCTCCTACGAGCAGTACTTC. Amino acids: CASTPPFSGSSYEQYF.

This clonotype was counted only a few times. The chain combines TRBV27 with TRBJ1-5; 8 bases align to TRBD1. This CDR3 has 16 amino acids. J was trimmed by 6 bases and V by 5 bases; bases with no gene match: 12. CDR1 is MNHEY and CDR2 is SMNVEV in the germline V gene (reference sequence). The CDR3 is CASSILGQGRGQPQHF. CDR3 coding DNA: TGTGCCAGCAGTATCCTTGGACAGGGTAGGGGTCAGCCCCAGCATTTT.

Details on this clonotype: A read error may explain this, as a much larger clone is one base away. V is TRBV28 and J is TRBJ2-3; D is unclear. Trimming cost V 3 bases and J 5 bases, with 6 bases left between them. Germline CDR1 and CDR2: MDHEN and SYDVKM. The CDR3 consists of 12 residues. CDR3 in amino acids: CASSFLKDTQYF. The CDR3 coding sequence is TGTGCCAGCAGTTTCCTCAAAGATACGCAGTATTTT.

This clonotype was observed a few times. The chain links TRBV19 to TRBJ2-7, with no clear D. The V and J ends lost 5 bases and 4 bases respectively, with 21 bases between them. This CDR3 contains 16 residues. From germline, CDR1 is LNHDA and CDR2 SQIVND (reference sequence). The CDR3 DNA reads TGTGCCAGTAGTCCCGAGGTAGGATTTATTCCATACGAGCAGTACTTC. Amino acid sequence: CASSPEVGFIPYEQYF.

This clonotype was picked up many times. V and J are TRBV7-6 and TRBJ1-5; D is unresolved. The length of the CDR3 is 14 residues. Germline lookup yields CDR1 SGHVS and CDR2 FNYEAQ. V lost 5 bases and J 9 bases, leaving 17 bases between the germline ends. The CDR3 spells CASSRSGNGGPQHF. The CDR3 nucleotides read TGTGCCAGCAGCCGATCAGGTAACGGCGGGCCCCAGCATTTT.

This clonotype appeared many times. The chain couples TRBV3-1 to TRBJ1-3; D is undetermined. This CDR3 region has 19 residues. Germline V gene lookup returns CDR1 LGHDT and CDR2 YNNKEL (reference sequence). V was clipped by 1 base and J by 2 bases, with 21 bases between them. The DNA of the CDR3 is TGTGCCAGCAGCCAAGCTAGGATTTCCAGGTTAACCCCTGGAAACACCATATATTTT. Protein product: CASSQARISRLTPGNTIYF. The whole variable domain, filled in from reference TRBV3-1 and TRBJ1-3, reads DTAVSQTPKYLVTQMGNDKSIKCEQNLGHDTMYWYKQDSKKFLKIMFSYNNKELIINETVPNRFSPKSPDKAHLNLHINSLELGDSAVYFCASSQARISRLTPGNTIYFGEGSWLTVV.

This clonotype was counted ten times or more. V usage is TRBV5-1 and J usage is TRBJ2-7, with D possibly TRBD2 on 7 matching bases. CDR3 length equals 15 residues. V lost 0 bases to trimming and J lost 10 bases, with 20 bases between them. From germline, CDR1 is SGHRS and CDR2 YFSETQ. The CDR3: CASSLASAGAEVQYF. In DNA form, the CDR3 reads TGCGCCAGCAGCTTGGCCTCGGCGGGGGCGGAGGTCCAGTACTTC.

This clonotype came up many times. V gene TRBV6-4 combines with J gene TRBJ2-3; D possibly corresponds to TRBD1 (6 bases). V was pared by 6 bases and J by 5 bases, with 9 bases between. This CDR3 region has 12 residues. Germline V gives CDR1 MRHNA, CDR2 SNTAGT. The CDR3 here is CASSVGGDTQYF. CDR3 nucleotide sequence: TGTGCCAGCAGCGTAGGGGGAGATACGCAGTATTTT.

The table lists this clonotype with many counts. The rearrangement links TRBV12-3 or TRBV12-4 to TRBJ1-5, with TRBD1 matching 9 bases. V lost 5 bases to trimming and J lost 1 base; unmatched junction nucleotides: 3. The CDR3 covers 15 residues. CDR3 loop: CASSDGQGSNQPQHF. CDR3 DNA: TGTGCCAGCAGTGACGGACAGGGGAGCAATCAGCCCCAGCATTTT.

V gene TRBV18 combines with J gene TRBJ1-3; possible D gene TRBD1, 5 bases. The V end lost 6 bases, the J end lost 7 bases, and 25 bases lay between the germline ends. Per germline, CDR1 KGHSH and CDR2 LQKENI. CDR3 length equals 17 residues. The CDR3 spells CASSQNRDSISGNTIYF. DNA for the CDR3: TGTGCCAGCTCGCAAAATCGAGACAGTATATCCGGGAACACCATATATTTT.

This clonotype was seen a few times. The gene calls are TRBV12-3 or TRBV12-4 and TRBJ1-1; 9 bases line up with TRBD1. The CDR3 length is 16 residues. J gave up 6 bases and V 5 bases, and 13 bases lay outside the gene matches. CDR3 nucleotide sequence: TGTGCCAGCAGTCCCGTGCTGGGACAGGGTTTTCCTGAAGCTTTCTTT. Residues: CASSPVLGQGFPEAFF.

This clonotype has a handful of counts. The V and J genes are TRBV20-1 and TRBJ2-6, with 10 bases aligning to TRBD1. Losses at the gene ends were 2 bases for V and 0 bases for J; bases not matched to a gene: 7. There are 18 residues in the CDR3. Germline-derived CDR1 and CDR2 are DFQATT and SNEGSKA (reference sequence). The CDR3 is CSARPRDRGSSGANVLTF. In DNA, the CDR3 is TGCAGTGCTAGACCCCGGGACAGGGGAAGCTCTGGGGCCAACGTCCTGACTTTC.

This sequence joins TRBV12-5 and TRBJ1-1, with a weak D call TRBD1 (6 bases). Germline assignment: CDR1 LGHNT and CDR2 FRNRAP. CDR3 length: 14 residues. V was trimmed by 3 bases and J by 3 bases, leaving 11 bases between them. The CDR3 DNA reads TGTGCTAGTGGTTTAGCGGGGGGCTACACTGAAGCTTTCTTT. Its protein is CASGLAGGYTEAFF.

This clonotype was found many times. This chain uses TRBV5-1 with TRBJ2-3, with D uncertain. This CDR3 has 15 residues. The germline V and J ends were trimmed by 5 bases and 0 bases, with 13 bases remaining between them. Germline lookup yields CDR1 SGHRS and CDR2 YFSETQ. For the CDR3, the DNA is TGCGCCAGCAGAAAGAGGACGGACAGCACAGATACGCAGTATTTT. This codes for CASRKRTDSTDTQYF.

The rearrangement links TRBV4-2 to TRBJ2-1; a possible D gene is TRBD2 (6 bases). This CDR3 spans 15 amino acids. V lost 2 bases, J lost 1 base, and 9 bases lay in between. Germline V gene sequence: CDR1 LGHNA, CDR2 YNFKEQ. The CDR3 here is CASSQLGGSYNEQFF. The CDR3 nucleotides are TGTGCCAGCAGCCAATTGGGGGGTTCCTACAATGAGCAGTTCTTC.

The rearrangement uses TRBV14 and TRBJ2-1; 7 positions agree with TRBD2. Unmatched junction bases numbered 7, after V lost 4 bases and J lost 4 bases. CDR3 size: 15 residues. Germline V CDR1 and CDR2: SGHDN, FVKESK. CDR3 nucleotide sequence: TGTGCCAGCAGCCTCAGTCGCGGGGGATACAATGAGCAGTTCTTC. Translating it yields CASSLSRGGYNEQFF.

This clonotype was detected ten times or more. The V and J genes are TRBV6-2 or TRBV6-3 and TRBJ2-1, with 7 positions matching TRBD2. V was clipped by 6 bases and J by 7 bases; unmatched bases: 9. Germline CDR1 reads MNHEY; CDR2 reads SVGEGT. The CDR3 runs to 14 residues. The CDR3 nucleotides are TGTGCCAGCAGGCCGGGGGGTTCTCCGAATGAGCAGTTCTTC. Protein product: CASRPGGSPNEQFF.

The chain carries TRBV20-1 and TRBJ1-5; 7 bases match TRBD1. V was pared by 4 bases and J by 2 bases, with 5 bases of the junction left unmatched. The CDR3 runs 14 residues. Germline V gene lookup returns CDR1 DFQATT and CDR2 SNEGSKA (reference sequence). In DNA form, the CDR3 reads TGCAGTGCTATTGACAGGGTCCGCAATCAGCCCCAGCATTTT. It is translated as CSAIDRVRNQPQHF.